The 14 T cell receptor beta chains below all came from one sample that was sequenced in a study of blood T cell repertoires in COVID-19. Assay: immunoSEQ multiplex PCR; the TCRdb copy retains only in-frame clones and omits some. The sample lists 90,000 to 100,000 clones; less than 90% were seen once. The sequenced sample was peripheral blood. These receptors were obtained from an elderly man with acute or convalescent COVID-19.

The chain uses TRBV6-6 and TRBJ1-5, with a tentative D call TRBD1 (6 bases). The V gene's germline CDR1 is MNHNY and CDR2 SVGAGI (reference sequence). This CDR3 region has 14 residues. V was pared by 4 bases and J by 3 bases, with 10 bases between. Here the CDR3 reads CASSFTGINQPQHF. The CDR3 region has the DNA TGTGCCAGCAGTTTCACAGGGATCAATCAGCCCCAGCATTTT.

J is TRBJ1-1 and V is TRBV19; D is uncertain. The length of the CDR3 is 13 residues. V was cut by 5 bases and J by 3 bases, with 10 bases left in between. Germline values: CDR1 LNHDA, CDR2 SQIVND (reference sequence). DNA of the CDR3: TGTGCCAGTAGTTGGCGAGGCCACACTGAAGCTTTCTTT. This gives the protein CASSWRGHTEAFF.

In its sample, this clone was seen once. The V call is TRBV10-1, the J call TRBJ2-1; 11 bases are shared with TRBD2. Unmatched junction bases numbered 7, after V lost 1 base and J lost 5 bases. Per germline, CDR1 WNHNN and CDR2 SYGVQD (reference sequence). The length of the CDR3 is 17 residues. CDR3 residues: CASSEYKLAGADNEQFF. The CDR3 nucleotides are TGCGCCAGCAGTGAGTATAAACTAGCGGGAGCTGACAATGAGCAGTTCTTC.

V gene TRBV6-5 combines with J gene TRBJ2-1; unclear D gene. This CDR3 has 16 amino acids. CDR1 and CDR2 from the germline V gene are MNHEY and SVGAGI. V was clipped by 0 bases and J by 0 bases, with 9 bases between them. The CDR3 region is CASSYSSPSSYNEQFF. In DNA form, the CDR3 reads TGTGCCAGCAGTTACTCGTCGCCCAGCTCCTACAATGAGCAGTTCTTC.

V is TRBV7-8 and J is TRBJ2-1; weak D call: TRBD2 (6 bases). The CDR3 loop spans 16 amino acids. Germline CDR1 SGHVS, CDR2 FQNEAQ. The V end lost 2 bases, the J end lost 7 bases, and 18 bases lay between the germline ends. This chain's CDR3 is CASSLSYGGTSNEQFF. The CDR3 bases are TGTGCCAGCAGCTTAAGCTACGGCGGGACTTCTAATGAGCAGTTCTTC.

This chain uses TRBV7-9 with TRBJ2-1; perhaps TRBD2 as D (6 bases). The CDR3 extends over 16 amino acids. V lost 2 bases to trimming and J lost 1 base, with 12 bases between them. Germline lookup yields CDR1 SEHNR and CDR2 FQNEAQ (reference sequence). This CDR3 is CASSLRREISYNEQFF. The CDR3 DNA follows: TGTGCCAGCAGCTTACGACGGGAGATTTCCTACAATGAGCAGTTCTTC.

The chain has TRBV29-1 and TRBJ2-7; a possible D gene is TRBD1 (6 bases). Trimming took off 3 bases at V and 0 bases at J, with 9 bases between the two ends. The CDR3 sequence is 13 residues long. Germline CDR1 SQVTM, CDR2 ANQGSEA. CDR3 nucleotides: TGCAGCGTTGAGGACAGCACCTCCTACGAGCAGTACTTC. Translation: CSVEDSTSYEQYF.

The chain employs TRBV19 and TRBJ1-1, with 7 bases lining up with TRBD1. After removal of 4 bases from V and 4 bases from J, the junction contained 15 bases not matched to a gene. This CDR3 is built from 17 residues. In germline, CDR1 is LNHDA, CDR2 SQIVND (reference sequence). Written as DNA, the CDR3 is TGTGCCAGTAGTACGATCATGAGACAGGGCTTGAGCACTGAAGCTTTCTTT. Encoded protein: CASSTIMRQGLSTEAFF.

V usage is TRBV9 and J usage is TRBJ1-2, with 11 nucleotides matching TRBD1. The CDR3 has 16 residues. The germline V gene has CDR1 SGDLS and CDR2 YYNGEE. The ends lost 4 bases at V and 4 bases at J; junction bases unmatched: 9. CDR3 amino acids: CASSPPRTGGAYGYTF. The CDR3 DNA sequence: TGTGCCAGCAGCCCACCGCGGACAGGGGGCGCCTATGGCTACACCTTC. The variable domain in full, completed from reference TRBV9 and TRBJ1-2, reads DSGVTQTPKHLITATGQRVTLRCSPRSGDLSVYWYQQSLDQGLQFLIQYYNGEERAKGNILERFSAQQFPDLHSELNLSSLELGDSALYFCASSPPRTGGAYGYTFGSGTRLTVV.

This rearrangement joins TRBV20-1 to TRBJ2-1, with 10 bases identical to TRBD2. J lost 9 bases, V lost 3 bases, and 17 bases had no gene match. This CDR3 is built from 17 residues. CDR1 is DFQATT, CDR2 SNEGSKA, per germline (reference sequence). CDR3 amino acids: CSASPASGSTYNREQFF. DNA for the CDR3: TGCAGTGCTAGTCCGGCTAGCGGGAGTACTTATAACCGTGAGCAGTTCTTC.

This clone was observed a single time. V gene TRBV5-6 combines with J gene TRBJ1-1; 8 bases agree with TRBD1. With 1 base clipped from V and 1 base from J, the junction kept 6 bases outside the gene matches. Germline V gene lookup returns CDR1 SGHDT and CDR2 YYEEEE. CDR3 length: 16 amino acids. The CDR3 reads CASSLPGTGENTEAFF. The CDR3 DNA follows: TGTGCCAGCAGCTTGCCCGGGACAGGCGAGAACACTGAAGCTTTCTTT.

V gene TRBV7-9 combines with J gene TRBJ2-1; 7 bases map to TRBD2. J was trimmed by 7 bases and V by 1 base; bases with no gene match: 7. Germline CDR1 is SEHNR and CDR2 is FQNEAQ (reference sequence). This CDR3 has 15 amino acids. The chain's CDR3 is CASSLGGRVGNEQFF. CDR3 coding DNA: TGTGCCAGCAGCTTAGGGGGGAGGGTCGGGAATGAGCAGTTCTTC.

The V and J genes are TRBV10-3 and TRBJ2-7; 7 bases are shared with TRBD2. The CDR3 has 13 amino acids. The junction had 5 bases not matched to a gene; V was cut back by 3 bases and J by 6 bases. From germline, CDR1 is ENHRY and CDR2 SYGVKD. The CDR3 bases are TGTGCCATCAGTGATCCACGGGAGGCCGAGCAGTACTTC. Its protein is CAISDPREAEQYF.

This chain links TRBV5-4 with TRBJ1-4; 10 bases map to TRBD1. The CDR3 extends over 15 amino acids. Unmatched junction bases numbered 4, after V lost 2 bases and J lost 6 bases. Germline CDR1 SGHNT, CDR2 YYREEE (reference sequence). CDR3 nucleotide sequence: TGTGCCAGCAGCTTAGCTGGGACAGGGGATGAAAAACTGTTTTTT. It codes for CASSLAGTGDEKLFF.